One sample yielded the 5 T cell receptor beta chains listed below, sequenced in a study of blood T cell repertoires in COVID-19 (dated by TCRdb to 2018 to 2020). The receptor library was made with the immunoSEQ multiplex PCR assay. Drawn from immuneACCESS, this table holds only the in-frame rearrangements with V and J called that TCRdb kept. Clones are partly lost; checked studies trace under half to an unresolved V gene and leave the rest unexplained. Across this sample there are roughly 190,000 clones, with about 80% seen only once. Together, the top ten hold roughly 8.7% of the sample. The material sequenced was peripheral blood. The receptors were sampled from a woman between 45 and 60 years old with active or convalescent COVID-19.

The chain joins TRBV29-1 to TRBJ1-1; no clear D. Germline CDR1 SQVTM, CDR2 ANQGSEA. The CDR3 has 11 amino acids. The germline V and J ends were trimmed by 7 bases and 4 bases, with 10 bases remaining between them. The CDR3 DNA reads as TGCAGCGCTGGGGAGCGCACTGAAGCTTTCTTT. This sequence encodes CSAGERTEAFF.

The chain has TRBV7-8 and TRBJ2-1, with TRBD2 identical over 10 bases. After removal of 4 bases from V and 6 bases from J, the junction contained 6 bases not matched to a gene. Germline V gene sequence: CDR1 SGHVS, CDR2 FQNEAQ. This CDR3 has 15 amino acids. The CDR3 loop is CASSSSLAGANEQFF. DNA for the CDR3: TGTGCCAGCAGCTCCTCCCTAGCGGGAGCCAATGAGCAGTTCTTC. Full variable domain (outside the CDR3, taken from reference TRBV7-8 and TRBJ2-1): GAGVSQSPRYKVAKRGQDVALRCDPISGHVSLFWYQQALGQGPEFLTYFQNEAQLDKSGLPSDRFFAERPEGSVSTLKIQRTQQEDSAVYLCASSSSLAGANEQFFGPGTRLTVL.

This sequence joins TRBV18 and TRBJ1-1, with 9 bases fitting TRBD1. CDR1 is KGHSH and CDR2 is LQKENI in the germline V gene. J lost 2 bases, V lost 2 bases, and 6 bases had no gene match. CDR3 length equals 16 residues. The CDR3 loop reads CASSPSGQGLNTEAFF. The CDR3 coding sequence is TGTGCCAGCTCACCATCGGGACAGGGTCTTAACACTGAAGCTTTCTTT.

This clone was counted once. The chain recombines TRBV12-3 or TRBV12-4 with TRBJ2-3, with D hard to call. The length of the CDR3 is 13 residues. With 3 bases removed from V and 2 bases from J, the gap between germline ends came to 6 bases. The CDR3 protein is CASSFRVTDTQYF. The CDR3 coding sequence is TGTGCCAGCAGTTTTCGAGTCACAGATACGCAGTATTTT.

The V call is TRBV7-9, the J call TRBJ1-1; D gene uncertain. Per the germline V gene, CDR1 is SEHNR and CDR2 is FQNEAQ (reference sequence). The CDR3 contains 14 residues. V was pared by 7 bases and J by 2 bases, with 14 bases between. DNA for the CDR3: TGTGCCAGCACCCCGGGAGGGCTTAACACTGAAGCTTTCTTT. This sequence encodes CASTPGGLNTEAFF.